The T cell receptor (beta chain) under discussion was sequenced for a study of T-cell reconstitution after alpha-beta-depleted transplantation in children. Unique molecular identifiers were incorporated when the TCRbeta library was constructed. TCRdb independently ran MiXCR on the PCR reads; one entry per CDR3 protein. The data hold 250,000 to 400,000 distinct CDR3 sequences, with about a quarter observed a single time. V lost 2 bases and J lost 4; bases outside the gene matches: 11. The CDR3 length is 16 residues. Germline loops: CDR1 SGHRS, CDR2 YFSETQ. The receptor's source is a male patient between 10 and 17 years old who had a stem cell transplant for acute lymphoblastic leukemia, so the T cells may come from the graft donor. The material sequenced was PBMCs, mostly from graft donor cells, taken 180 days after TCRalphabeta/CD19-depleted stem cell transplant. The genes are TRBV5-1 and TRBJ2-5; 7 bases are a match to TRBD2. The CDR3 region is CASSFFSGGSGETQYF. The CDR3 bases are TGCGCCAGCAGCTTTTTTTCCGGCGGGAGTGGAGAGACCCAGTACTTC.